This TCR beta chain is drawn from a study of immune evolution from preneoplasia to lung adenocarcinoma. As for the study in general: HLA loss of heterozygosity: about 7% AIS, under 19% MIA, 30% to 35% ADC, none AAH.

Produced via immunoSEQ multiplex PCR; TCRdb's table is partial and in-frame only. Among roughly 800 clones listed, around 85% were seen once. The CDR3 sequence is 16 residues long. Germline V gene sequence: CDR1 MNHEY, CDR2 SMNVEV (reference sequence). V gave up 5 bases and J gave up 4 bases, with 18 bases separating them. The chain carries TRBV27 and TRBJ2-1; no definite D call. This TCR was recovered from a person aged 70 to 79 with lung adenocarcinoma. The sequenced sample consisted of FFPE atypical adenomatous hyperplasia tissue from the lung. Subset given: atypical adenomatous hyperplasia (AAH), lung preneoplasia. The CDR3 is CASSREGNLRYNEQFF. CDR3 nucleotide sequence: TGTGCCAGCAGTAGAGAAGGGAACTTGAGATACAATGAGCAGTTCTTC.